The entry that follows covers one TCR beta chain sequence. Its target is unknown. Researchers reported that TCR beta cDNA libraries carried unique molecular identifiers. One entry per CDR3 protein, called by TCRdb with MiXCR from the PCR reads. The sample yields roughly 800,000 distinct CDR3 sequences, just over 45% seen once. This specimen comes from a study of post-analysis software for immune sequencing data. Study conclusions and caveats: Compared against controls, patients with multiple sclerosis displayed significantly lower normalized Chao1 diversity. Patients showed TRBV5-6, TRBV5-1 and TRBV20-1 among roughly 5 TRBV segments more frequent than in controls. Same-batch preparations were strongly co-clustered by F measure.

The CDR3 is 15 amino acids. Trimming took 4 bases from V and 7 from J; bases not matched to a gene: 9. The germline gives CDR1 LGHDT, CDR2 YNNKEL (reference sequence). The chain couples TRBV3-1 to TRBJ2-7, with 11 bases aligning to TRBD2. Input material: blood. This sequence was found in a girl aged 5-17 years with multiple sclerosis. CDR3 DNA: TGTGCCAGCAGCCGCATACTAGCGGGAGCGGGTGAGCAGTACTTC. It codes for CASSRILAGAGEQYF.